Listed here are 10 T cell receptor beta chains from one sample, sequenced in a study of blood T cell repertoires in COVID-19. Produced via immunoSEQ multiplex PCR; TCRdb's table is partial and in-frame only. The sample holds hundreds of thousands of clones, about 85% seen once. Sequenced: PBMCs or T cells enriched from blood (not recorded which). The origin of the receptors is a woman aged 18-29 years with acute COVID-19.

The rearrangement links TRBV7-8 to TRBJ1-5, with D unresolved. CDR3 length: 16 residues. Trimming removed 1 base from V and 3 bases from J, with 13 bases in between. Germline V gives CDR1 SGHVS, CDR2 FQNEAQ. CDR3 sequence (DNA): TGTGCCAGCAGCTTAGTTGCGGGGTCGGCCAATCAGCCCCAGCATTTT. The encoded protein is CASSLVAGSANQPQHF. The full variable domain, in which reference TRBV7-8 and TRBJ1-5 provide the parts outside the CDR3, is GAGVSQSPRYKVAKRGQDVALRCDPISGHVSLFWYQQALGQGPEFLTYFQNEAQLDKSGLPSDRFFAERPEGSVSTLKIQRTQQEDSAVYLCASSLVAGSANQPQHFGDGTRLSIL.

The rearrangement links TRBV6-1 to TRBJ2-2; TRBD1 agrees at 9 bases. V trimming: 5 bases; J trimming: 7 bases; junction bases outside the gene matches: 8. Germline V CDR1 and CDR2: MNHNS, SASEGT. CDR3 length equals 15 residues. CDR3 bases: TGTGCCAGCAGTCCCACAGGGGGCTATGGCGGGGAGCTGTTTTTT. Its protein product is CASSPTGGYGGELFF.

The gene calls are TRBV5-4 and TRBJ2-5; 8 bases map to TRBD2. J lost 3 bases, V lost 4 bases, and 8 bases had no gene match. Germline V gene lookup returns CDR1 SGHNT and CDR2 YYREEE (reference sequence). The CDR3 runs to 15 residues. CDR3 sequence: CASSTRSSGEETQYF. The CDR3 nucleotides read TGTGCCAGCAGCACCCGGAGTAGCGGGGAAGAGACCCAGTACTTC.

The DNA of the CDR3 is TGTGCCAGCTCACCAACCGATGACAGGGCTGGAGAAAAACTGTTTTTT. Protein sequence: CASSPTDDRAGEKLFF. V usage is TRBV18 and J usage is TRBJ1-4; 7 bases fit TRBD1. The CDR3 is 16 residues long. V was clipped by 2 bases and J by 8 bases; unmatched bases: 11. Per the germline V gene, CDR1 is KGHSH and CDR2 is LQKENI.

The chain is built from TRBV4-3 and TRBJ2-7; 12 positions match TRBD2. Trimming at V came to 0 bases and at J to 5 bases, leaving 14 bases not matched to a gene. The germline V gene has CDR1 LGHNA and CDR2 YSLEER. The length of the CDR3 is 19 residues. The CDR3 region is CASSQDLAGGPTRRDEQYF. For the CDR3, the DNA is TGCGCCAGCAGCCAAGACCTAGCGGGAGGGCCCACCAGGCGAGACGAGCAGTACTTC.

The CDR3 DNA reads as TGTGCCAGCAGTGTTAGCGGGAGGACCTTTGGGCAGTTCTTC. Translation: CASSVSGRTFGQFF. V usage is TRBV28 and J usage is TRBJ2-1, with 10 bases fitting TRBD2. CDR1 and CDR2 (germline): MDHEN, SYDVKM. This CDR3 spans 14 amino acids. With 5 bases clipped from V and 12 bases from J, the junction kept 10 bases outside the gene matches.

There are a few counts of this clone. This chain joins TRBV3-1 (or the pseudogene TRBV3-2) and TRBJ2-1; 8 bases map to TRBD2. The CDR3 sequence is 15 residues long. Germline V gene data show CDR1 as LGHDT and CDR2 as YNNKEL (reference sequence). V gave up 4 bases and J gave up 7 bases; unmatched junction bases: 9. The CDR3 DNA reads TGTGCCAGCAGCCCCCGGGGGGGCCTTAGTAATGAGCAGTTCTTC. It encodes CASSPRGGLSNEQFF.

This chain connects TRBV5-4 to TRBJ1-1; D gene unclear. The V end was cut by 0 bases, the J end by 3 bases, with 12 bases between. This CDR3 is 15 amino acids long. Germline V gives CDR1 SGHNT, CDR2 YYREEE (reference sequence). CDR3 DNA: TGTGCCAGCAGCTTGGTATCGAGCTCCGACACTGAAGCTTTCTTT. Translating gives CASSLVSSSDTEAFF.

This chain connects TRBV5-4 to TRBJ1-2; D may be TRBD1 (5 bases). CDR3 length equals 15 residues. Trimming cost V 0 bases and J 8 bases, with 17 bases left between them. Germline loops: CDR1 SGHNT, CDR2 YYREEE (reference sequence). In DNA form, the CDR3 reads TGTGCCAGCAGCTTGGAACAGGTGGATTTAGGAGGCTACACCTTC. It yields the protein CASSLEQVDLGGYTF.

This clone was counted between two and nine times. The CDR3 region has the DNA TGTGCCACGTTGACAGCCTCCTACGAGCAGTACTTC. It codes for CATLTASYEQYF. This chain uses TRBV10-3 with TRBJ2-7; TRBD1 might be the D (5 bases). The CDR3 is made up of 12 amino acids. Deletions cut 10 bases from V and 0 bases from J, with 10 bases between. The germline CDR1 and CDR2 sequences are ENHRY and SYGVKD.